Here is one T cell receptor beta chain with its context. Its antigen remains unknown. Data came from immunoSEQ multiplex PCR; TCRdb stores just in-frame clones and leaves some out. The table includes roughly 100,000 clones, 70% to 80% detected once. Germline V lookup: CDR1 SEHNR, CDR2 FQNEAQ (reference sequence). CDR3 length: 15 residues. The J segment lost 0 bases and the V segment lost 5 bases, leaving 4 bases of the junction unmatched. The source of the sample is a study of cytotoxic CD8 clonotypes in ibrutinib-treated CLL. Study background: Overall, around 25 responses were partial and 2 complete; following median roughly 70 months, about 14 patients stayed remitted and about 12 progressed.

Study-wide results and caveats: Public clonotypes, rarely seen, contracted or held steady on treatment. Baseline clonality was higher than in age-matched healthy donors and moved in step with circulating CD8+ T-cell counts.

The clonotype originates from a human donor with chronic lymphocytic leukemia. The material sequenced was PBMCs, taken after 12 months of ibrutinib treatment. V is TRBV7-9 and J is TRBJ2-3, with TRBD1 identical over 8 bases. In DNA form, the CDR3 reads TGTGCCAGCAGCCGACAGGGGCCTAGCACAGATACGCAGTATTTT. It codes for CASSRQGPSTDTQYF.